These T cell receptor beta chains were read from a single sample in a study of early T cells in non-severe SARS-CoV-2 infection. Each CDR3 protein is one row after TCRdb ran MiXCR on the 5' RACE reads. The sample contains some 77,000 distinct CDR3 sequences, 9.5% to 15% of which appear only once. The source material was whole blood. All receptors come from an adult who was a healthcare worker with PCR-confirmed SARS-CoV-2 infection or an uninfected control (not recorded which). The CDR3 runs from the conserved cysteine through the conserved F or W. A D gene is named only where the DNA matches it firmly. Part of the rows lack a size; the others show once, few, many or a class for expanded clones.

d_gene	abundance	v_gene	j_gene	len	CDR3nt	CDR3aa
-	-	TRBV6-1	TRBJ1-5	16	TGTGCCAGCAGTGAAAGGGGAGGGAGCTCAAATCAGCCCCAGCATTTT	CASSERGGSSNQPQHF
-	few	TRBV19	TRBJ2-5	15	TGTGCCAGTAGTACCGGAGGGACAGTCCAAGAGACCCAGTACTTC	CASSTGGTVQETQYF
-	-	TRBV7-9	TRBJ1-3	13	TGTGCCAGCAGCCCCCCATTGGGAAACACCATATATTTT	CASSPPLGNTIYF
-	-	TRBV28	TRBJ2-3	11	TGTGCCACATTCCCGGGGGATACGCAGTATTTT	CATFPGDTQYF
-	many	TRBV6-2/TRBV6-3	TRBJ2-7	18	TGTGCCAGCCAAGGCAGTTGGCTCCTACGAAAGATATCCTACGAGCAGTACTTC	CASQGSWLLRKISYEQYF
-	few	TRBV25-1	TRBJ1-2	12	TGTGCCAGCAGTGGGACAGTTGGGGTCTACACCTTC	CASSGTVGVYTF
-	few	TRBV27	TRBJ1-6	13	TGTGCCAGCAGCCCAGACGATAATTCACCCCTCCACTTT	CASSPDDNSPLHF
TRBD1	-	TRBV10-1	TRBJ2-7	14	TGCGCCAGCAGTGAAGGGGACAGGACCTACGAGCAGTACTTC	CASSEGDRTYEQYF
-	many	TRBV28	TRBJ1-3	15	TGTGCCAGCAGTGAACAGGGCGTCTCTGGAAACACCATATATTTT	CASSEQGVSGNTIYF
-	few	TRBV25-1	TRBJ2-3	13	TGTGCCAGCAGGGGGGGAGGCACAGATACGCAGTATTTT	CASRGGGTDTQYF
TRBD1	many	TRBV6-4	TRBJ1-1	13	TGTGCCAGCAGTGTTACCGGGACAGGCGAAGCTTTCTTT	CASSVTGTGEAFF
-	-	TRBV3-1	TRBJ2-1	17	TGTGCCAGCAGCCAAGACGAGTCGAGTCCTATCTACAATGAGCAGTTCTTC	CASSQDESSPIYNEQFF
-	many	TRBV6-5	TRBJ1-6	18	TGTGCCAGCAGCCCAGCCCAGGGCGGGGCCCCCTATAATTCACCCCTCCACTTT	CASSPAQGGAPYNSPLHF
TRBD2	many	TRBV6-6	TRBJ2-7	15	TGTGCCAGCAGTCTTAGCGGGGGGAGCTCCTACGAGCAGTACTTC	CASSLSGGSSYEQYF
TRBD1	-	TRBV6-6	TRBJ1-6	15	TGTGCCAGCAGAGAGCAGGGGGCTACTAATTCACCCCTCCACTTT	CASREQGATNSPLHF
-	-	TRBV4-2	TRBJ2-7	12	TGTGCCAGCAGCCAAGACGTCGGGACGAGGTACTTC	CASSQDVGTRYF
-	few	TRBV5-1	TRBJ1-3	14	TGCGCCAGCAGCTCACAGGCGTCTGGAAACACCATATATTTT	CASSSQASGNTIYF
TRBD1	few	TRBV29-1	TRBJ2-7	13	TGCAGCGTTGCGGACAGGGGGCTTTACGAGCAGTACTTC	CSVADRGLYEQYF
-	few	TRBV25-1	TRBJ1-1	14	TGTGCCAGCAGTGAATGGAATGTGAACACTGAAGCTTTCTTT	CASSEWNVNTEAFF
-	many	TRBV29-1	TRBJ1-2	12	TGCAGCGTTACCGGACAGAACTATGGCTACACCTTC	CSVTGQNYGYTF
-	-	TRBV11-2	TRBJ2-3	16	TGTGCCAGCAGCACCGGGGCCCTAGGAATGAAAGATACGCAGTATTTT	CASSTGALGMKDTQYF
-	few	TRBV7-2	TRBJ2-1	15	TGTGCCAGCAGCCTGGGGGGACAGTCCTACAATGAGCAGTTCTTC	CASSLGGQSYNEQFF
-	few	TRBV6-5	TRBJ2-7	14	TGTGCCAGCAGTTATAAGGGGAACTTTTACGAGCAGTACTTC	CASSYKGNFYEQYF
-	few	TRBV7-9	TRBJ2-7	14	TGTGCCAGCAGCTTAATATCTGGTCCCTACGAGCAGTACTTC	CASSLISGPYEQYF
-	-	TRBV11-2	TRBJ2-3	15	TGTGCCAGCAGCTCCGTGGGACGGAGCACAGATACGCAGTATTTT	CASSSVGRSTDTQYF
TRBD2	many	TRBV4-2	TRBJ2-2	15	TGTGCCAGCAGCCCGGGGGGGGGCCTCACCGGGGAGCTGTTTTTT	CASSPGGGLTGELFF
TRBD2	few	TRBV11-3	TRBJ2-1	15	TGTGCCAGCAGCTCCGGACTAGCGGTTTACAATGAGCAGTTCTTC	CASSSGLAVYNEQFF
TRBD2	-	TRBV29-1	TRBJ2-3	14	TGCAGCGTTGCCGAGACTAGCATGACAGATACGCAGTATTTT	CSVAETSMTDTQYF
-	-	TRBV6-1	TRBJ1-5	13	TGTGCTCTGGCACAGGACTACAATCAGCCCCAGCATTTT	CALAQDYNQPQHF
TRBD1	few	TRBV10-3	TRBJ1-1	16	TGTGCCATCAGTGACCGGGCAGGGGGCGAAAGGACTGAAGCTTTCTTT	CAISDRAGGERTEAFF
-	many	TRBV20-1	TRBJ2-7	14	TGCAGTGCTAGAGAAGTTACAGGGATTGGCGAGCAGTACTTC	CSAREVTGIGEQYF
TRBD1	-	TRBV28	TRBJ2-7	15	TGTGCCAGCAGAACCCACGGACAGGGCTCCTACGAGCAGTACTTC	CASRTHGQGSYEQYF
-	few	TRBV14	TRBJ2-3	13	TGTGCCAGCAGCCAACCAGGGACAGATACGCAGTATTTT	CASSQPGTDTQYF
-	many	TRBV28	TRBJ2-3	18	TGTGCCAGCAGTTTACCCACTATTCTCGCGGGGAACACAGATACGCAGTATTTT	CASSLPTILAGNTDTQYF
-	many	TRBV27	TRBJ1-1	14	TGTGCCAGCAGTAGCAGGGGACTTAACACTGAAGCTTTCTTT	CASSSRGLNTEAFF
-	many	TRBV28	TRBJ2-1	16	TGTGCCAGCAGTTTAACGGGCTCCCGCTCCTACAATGAGCAGTTCTTC	CASSLTGSRSYNEQFF
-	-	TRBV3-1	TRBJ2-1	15	TGTGCCAGCAGCTCCCGACAGGCCCTAGGCCATGGTCAGTTCTTC	CASSSRQALGHGQFF
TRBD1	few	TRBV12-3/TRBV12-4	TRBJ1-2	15	TGTGCCAGCAGTTCCCGGGACAGGGGGCCTAATGGCTACACCTTC	CASSSRDRGPNGYTF
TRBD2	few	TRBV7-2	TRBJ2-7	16	TGTGCCAGCAGCCCCGCCGGGGGGGGGCGCTCCTACGAGCAGTACTTC	CASSPAGGGRSYEQYF
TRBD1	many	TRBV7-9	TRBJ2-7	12	TGTGCCAGCAGCTATGGAGGGGACAGGGAGTACTTC	CASSYGGDREYF